One and the same sample provided the 31 T cell receptor beta chains below, sequenced in a study of human T cells and chemical hapten exposure. TCRdb re-called the RACE reads through MiXCR, storing one row per CDR3 protein. Of tens of thousands of distinct CDR3 sequences in the sample, 8.5% to 9% were seen once. Described time point: patch test 2, 6 weeks after DPC sensitization. Noted treatment: therapeutic diphenylcyclopropenone sensitization with weekly scalp DPC. Sequences were derived from whole blood, sampled in connection with sensitization to the hapten diphenylcyclopropenone (DPC). These receptors originate from a woman aged 45-59 years with alopecia areata. Some clones in this sample may be carry-over from other donors' samples.

At least ten counts were recorded for this clonotype. V gene TRBV4-3 combines with J gene TRBJ2-7, with D tentatively TRBD1 (6 bases). Per germline, CDR1 LGHNA and CDR2 YSLEER. Trimming left V 3 bases short and J 4 bases short, with 10 bases between. The CDR3 runs to 13 residues. CDR3 residues: CASSHGRGYEQYF. DNA for the CDR3: TGCGCCAGCAGCCACGGCAGGGGTTACGAGCAGTACTTC.

This clonotype was seen ten or more times. The rearrangement links TRBV29-1 to TRBJ2-1; the match to TRBD2 covers 7 bases. The CDR3 totals 15 residues. Germline-derived CDR1 and CDR2 are SQVTM and ANQGSEA. V shed 5 bases, J shed 5 bases, and the junction held 12 bases outside the gene matches. The CDR3 nucleotides read TGCAGCGTTCCCTCACCTAGCGGATGGAACAATGAGCAGTTCTTC. Protein: CSVPSPSGWNNEQFF.

The J gene is TRBJ1-1, the V gene TRBV9, with 9 nucleotides matching TRBD1. After removal of 0 bases from V and 7 bases from J, the junction contained 4 bases not matched to a gene. Germline V lookup: CDR1 SGDLS, CDR2 YYNGEE. The CDR3 totals 14 residues. DNA of the CDR3: TGTGCCAGCAGCGTAGGGGACAGGGCTGATGAAGCTTTCTTT. It specifies CASSVGDRADEAFF.

This clonotype showed up just a few times. The V gene is TRBV27, the J gene TRBJ1-6, with 7 bases matching TRBD1. The J segment lost 6 bases and the V segment lost 2 bases, leaving 7 bases of the junction unmatched. Germline V CDR1 and CDR2: MNHEY, SMNVEV (reference sequence). The CDR3 spans 16 residues. For the CDR3, the DNA is TGTGCCAGCAGTTTAACAGGGGTCGGGCGTAATTCACCCCTCCACTTT. Encoded protein: CASSLTGVGRNSPLHF.

The rearrangement links TRBV6-1 to TRBJ1-5; TRBD1 agrees at 7 bases. Germline V gene data show CDR1 as MNHNS and CDR2 as SASEGT. V trimming: 5 bases; J trimming: 7 bases; junction bases outside the gene matches: 5. The CDR3 is made up of 13 amino acids. CDR3 sequence reads: CASSLYRGQPQHF. The CDR3 DNA sequence: TGTGCCAGCAGTCTGTACAGGGGACAGCCCCAGCATTTT.

The table lists this clonotype with many counts. The chain is built from TRBV6-1 and TRBJ2-3, with D perhaps TRBD2 (5 bases). The germline CDR1 and CDR2 sequences are MNHNS and SASEGT. This CDR3 has 14 residues. V lost 6 bases, J lost 8 bases, and 18 bases lay in between. In DNA, the CDR3 is TGTGCCAGCAGGGAGGACCGGACGGACGGTACGCAGTATTTT. Amino acid sequence: CASREDRTDGTQYF.

This clonotype was seen at least ten times. V gene TRBV7-9 combines with J gene TRBJ2-5; TRBD2 matches 8 bases. From germline, CDR1 is SEHNR and CDR2 FQNEAQ (reference sequence). This CDR3 spans 16 amino acids. After removal of 4 bases from V and 2 bases from J, the junction contained 9 bases not matched to a gene. As DNA, the CDR3 is TGTGCCAGCAGCTACTTGGTAGCGGGATCGCAAGAGACCCAGTACTTC. Translated, it gives CASSYLVAGSQETQYF.

This clonotype has only a few counts. The CDR3 region has the DNA TGTGCCACCGCGCGGGGAGACCCTGGGGCCAACGTCCTGACTTTC. It encodes CATARGDPGANVLTF. The V and J genes are TRBV2 and TRBJ2-6, with a possible D match to TRBD2 (6 bases). This CDR3 has 15 residues. Germline lookup yields CDR1 SNHLY and CDR2 FYNNEI. V was pared by 10 bases and J by 2 bases, with 15 bases between.

This clonotype appeared many times. The chain recombines TRBV20-1 with TRBJ2-3; possible D gene TRBD1, 5 bases. V dropped 1 base and J dropped 3 bases, with 8 bases sitting between them. The CDR3 totals 13 residues. Germline CDR1 DFQATT, CDR2 SNEGSKA (reference sequence). For the CDR3, the DNA is TGCAGTGCTAGAGCCCAGGGAACAGATACGCAGTATTTT. Amino acid sequence: CSARAQGTDTQYF.

This clonotype was observed a handful of times. The J gene is TRBJ2-3, the V gene TRBV2; D is undetermined. The CDR3 sequence is 15 residues long. V lost 5 bases and J lost 6, with 18 bases in between. Germline V gene sequence: CDR1 SNHLY, CDR2 FYNNEI. The CDR3 DNA is TGTGCCAGCAGTTCTGCCGGAACTTCGGAGGATACGCAGTATTTT. This codes for CASSSAGTSEDTQYF.

The V gene is TRBV4-2, the J gene TRBJ2-1, with no clear D. V dropped 3 bases and J dropped 0 bases, with 15 bases sitting between them. Germline lookup yields CDR1 LGHNA and CDR2 YNFKEQ. This CDR3 is 17 amino acids long. The CDR3 loop is CASSHRSLESSYNEQFF. CDR3 DNA sequence: TGTGCCAGCAGCCACCGTAGTTTGGAGAGCTCCTACAATGAGCAGTTCTTC.

The chain carries TRBV5-6 and TRBJ2-5; perhaps D is TRBD1 or TRBD2 (5 bases each). With 4 bases removed from V and 7 bases from J, the gap between germline ends came to 14 bases. This CDR3 region has 13 residues. The germline gives CDR1 SGHDT, CDR2 YYEEEE. The CDR3 coding sequence is TGTGCCAGCAGCGTCGGGACCCTCGGGACCCAGTACTTC. It is translated as CASSVGTLGTQYF.

The V call is TRBV7-9, the J call TRBJ1-1; weak D call: TRBD1 (6 bases). Between the trimmed V and J ends, which lost 6 bases and 1 base, there was a span of 15 bases. CDR3 size: 15 residues. Germline-derived CDR1 and CDR2 are SEHNR and FQNEAQ (reference sequence). The CDR3 region has the DNA TGTGCCAGCAGTAATCGGGTGACAGGGAACACTGAAGCTTTCTTT. Its protein product is CASSNRVTGNTEAFF.

There are a few counts of this clonotype. The rearrangement links TRBV6-2 or TRBV6-3 to TRBJ1-1, with TRBD1 matching over 7 bases. Germline V gene sequence: CDR1 MNHEY, CDR2 SVGEGT. The V segment lost 0 bases and the J segment 1 base; nucleotides outside the gene matches: 11. CDR3 length: 18 residues. CDR3 sequence: CASSYSRTGAPKNTEAFF. For the CDR3, the DNA is TGTGCCAGCAGTTACTCCCGCACAGGGGCCCCTAAGAACACTGAAGCTTTCTTT.

The table lists this clonotype with many counts. V gene TRBV29-1 combines with J gene TRBJ1-1; tentative D call: TRBD1 (6 bases). This CDR3 comprises 14 residues. CDR1 SQVTM and CDR2 ANQGSEA come from the germline V gene. Between the trimmed V and J ends, which lost 3 bases and 0 bases, there was a span of 11 bases. The CDR3 reads CSVEPTGMNTEAFF. In DNA form, the CDR3 reads TGCAGCGTTGAGCCCACAGGGATGAACACTGAAGCTTTCTTT.

This clonotype was counted between two and nine times. This chain joins TRBV2 and TRBJ1-1; 7 bases match TRBD1. This CDR3 contains 14 residues. Germline lookup yields CDR1 SNHLY and CDR2 FYNNEI. J gave up 6 bases and V 6 bases, and 10 bases lay outside the gene matches. The DNA for the CDR3 is TGTGCCAGCAGACTGGACAGGCAGATTGCTGAAGCTTTCTTT. Its translation: CASRLDRQIAEAFF. Full variable domain (remainder filled in from reference TRBV2 and TRBJ1-1): EPEVTQTPSHQVTQMGQEVILRCVPISNHLYFYWYRQILGQKVEFLVSFYNNEISEKSEIFDDQFSVERPDGSNFTLKIRSTKLEDSAMYFCASRLDRQIAEAFFGQGTRLTVV.

This clonotype has only a few counts. The V and J genes are TRBV5-1 and TRBJ2-1; 7 bases are a match to TRBD2. Germline V gene data show CDR1 as SGHRS and CDR2 as YFSETQ. The trim removed 0 bases at V and 3 bases at J, leaving 3 bases unmatched. CDR3 size: 15 residues. For the CDR3, the DNA is TGCGCCAGCAGCTTGGGTCGGGGGGACTACAATGAGCAGTTCTTC. Its translation: CASSLGRGDYNEQFF.

The chain joins TRBV12-3 or TRBV12-4 to TRBJ2-1, with a tentative D call TRBD1 (5 bases). The CDR3 totals 14 residues. V shed 5 bases and J shed 4 bases, with 12 bases lying between them. In DNA, the CDR3 is TGTGCCAGCAGTCAGGAGACAGTTTACAATGAGCAGTTCTTC. It specifies CASSQETVYNEQFF.

This clonotype was recorded at least ten times. The chain links TRBV29-1 to TRBJ1-1; tentatively, D is TRBD1 (5 bases). The CDR3 covers 13 residues. V lost 7 bases, J lost 5 bases, and 17 bases lay in between. CDR1 is SQVTM, CDR2 ANQGSEA, per germline. The CDR3 nucleotides read TGCAGCGGTGGGGCTTCGTTAAAAACTGAAGCTTTCTTT. It specifies CSGGASLKTEAFF. The full variable domain, in which reference TRBV29-1 and TRBJ1-1 provide the parts outside the CDR3, is SAVISQKPSRDICQRGTSLTIQCQVDSQVTMMFWYRQQPGQSLTLIATANQGSEATYESGFVIDKFPISRPNLTFSTLTVSNMSPEDSSIYLCSGGASLKTEAFFGQGTRLTVV.

V is TRBV27 and J is TRBJ2-1; the D is unclear. V lost 0 bases and J 2 bases, leaving 11 bases between the germline ends. CDR3 size: 16 residues. Looked up from germline, CDR1 is MNHEY and CDR2 is SMNVEV (reference sequence). The CDR3 bases are TGTGCCAGCAGTTTATCGAAAGGGCTTACCTACAATGAGCAGTTCTTC. This codes for CASSLSKGLTYNEQFF.

Ten or more counts support this clonotype. The V gene is TRBV6-6, the J gene TRBJ2-7, with 10 bases matching TRBD1. The V and J ends lost 7 bases and 1 base, in that order; junction bases with no gene match: 7. The CDR3 runs 15 residues. Germline CDR1 reads MNHNY; CDR2 reads SVGAGI (reference sequence). In nucleotides, the CDR3 is TGTGCCAGCATGGGACGGGACAGGGGTTCCTACGAGCAGTACTTC. As protein: CASMGRDRGSYEQYF.

This chain uses TRBV7-8 with TRBJ2-5; no definite D call. Looked up from germline, CDR1 is SGHVS and CDR2 is FQNEAQ. The V end was cut by 1 base, the J end by 1 base, with 10 bases between. This CDR3 has 15 residues. The DNA of the CDR3 is TGTGCCAGCAGCTTAGTACCGAGGTTCCAAGAGACCCAGTACTTC. Protein sequence: CASSLVPRFQETQYF. Complete variable domain (other parts from reference TRBV7-8 and TRBJ2-5): GAGVSQSPRYKVAKRGQDVALRCDPISGHVSLFWYQQALGQGPEFLTYFQNEAQLDKSGLPSDRFFAERPEGSVSTLKIQRTQQEDSAVYLCASSLVPRFQETQYFGPGTRLLVL.

This clonotype was counted only a few times. This sequence joins TRBV12-3 or TRBV12-4 and TRBJ2-6; the D is unclear. The CDR3 runs 15 residues. Trimming took 3 bases from V and 0 from J, leaving 6 bases between them. The CDR3 here is CASSFGSSGANVLTF. The CDR3 DNA sequence: TGTGCCAGCAGTTTTGGCAGCTCTGGGGCCAACGTCCTGACTTTC.

There are a few counts of this clonotype. CDR3 nucleotides: TGTGCCAGCAGCTTAGCGTTAGGAGGGGCCGAGATGGAGCAGTACTTC. Translation: CASSLALGGAEMEQYF. The chain links TRBV7-9 to TRBJ2-7, with D possibly matching TRBD2 (6 bases). The CDR3 loop spans 16 amino acids. CDR1 and CDR2 (germline): SEHNR, FQNEAQ (reference sequence). V was clipped by 0 bases and J by 7 bases, with 19 bases between them.

The V call is TRBV7-3, the J call TRBJ1-1; tentative D call: TRBD1 (5 bases). The CDR3 is 13 amino acids. Per germline, CDR1 SGHTA and CDR2 FQGTGA. The ends were cut back, 5 bases at V and 5 bases at J, with 12 bases in the middle. The CDR3 DNA follows: TGTGCCAGCAGCGAAGAAAAGGGGACTGAAGCTTTCTTT. Translating it yields CASSEEKGTEAFF. The whole variable domain, remainder taken from reference TRBV7-3 and TRBJ1-1, is GAGVSQTPSNKVTEKGKYVELRCDPISGHTALYWYRQSLGQGPEFLIYFQGTGAADDSGLPNDRFFAVRPEGSVSTLKIQRTERGDSAVYLCASSEEKGTEAFFGQGTRLTVV.

This rearrangement joins TRBV20-1 to TRBJ2-6, with TRBD2 matching 8 bases. The trim removed 6 bases at V and 0 bases at J, leaving 7 bases unmatched. The V gene's germline CDR1 is DFQATT and CDR2 SNEGSKA (reference sequence). The CDR3 is 16 amino acids. CDR3 sequence: CSAGAGAGSGANVLTF. The DNA of the CDR3 is TGCAGTGCAGGAGCGGGGGCCGGCTCTGGGGCCAACGTCCTGACTTTC.

This clonotype was detected a few times. The chain uses TRBV20-1 and TRBJ2-1; TRBD2 matches 14 bases. CDR3 length: 16 amino acids. Losses at the gene ends were 1 base for V and 9 bases for J; bases not matched to a gene: 8. Germline CDR1 is DFQATT and CDR2 is SNEGSKA (reference sequence). The CDR3 DNA reads TGCAGTGCTAGAGGACTAGCGGGAGGGAGTGTCACTGAGCAGTTCTTC. Amino acids: CSARGLAGGSVTEQFF.

V is TRBV5-1 and J is TRBJ1-5, with D hard to call. Trimming removed 4 bases from V and 2 bases from J, with 10 bases in between. Germline V lookup: CDR1 SGHRS, CDR2 YFSETQ. The CDR3 has 14 amino acids. The CDR3 bases are TGCGCCAGCAGCCCCGAGGGAGGCAATCAGCCCCAGCATTTT. The encoded protein is CASSPEGGNQPQHF.

This clonotype was seen repeatedly, ten times or more. V and J are TRBV7-9 and TRBJ1-1; no firm D call. Germline-derived CDR1 and CDR2 are SEHNR and FQNEAQ (reference sequence). This CDR3 comprises 12 residues. Trimming removed 5 bases from V and 6 bases from J, with 10 bases in between. CDR3 protein: CASSRQVAEAFF. The CDR3, as DNA: TGTGCCAGCAGCCGGCAGGTGGCTGAAGCTTTCTTT.

V and J are TRBV20-1 and TRBJ2-3; no firm D call. This CDR3 region has 14 residues. In germline, CDR1 is DFQATT, CDR2 SNEGSKA (reference sequence). Trimming took off 6 bases at V and 1 base at J, with 14 bases between the two ends. CDR3 nucleotides: TGCAGTGCGAAGCGTGGGGTGGGCACAGATACGCAGTATTTT. This codes for CSAKRGVGTDTQYF.

This clonotype was counted many times. V usage is TRBV5-1 and J usage is TRBJ2-2; no definite D call. CDR1 is SGHRS and CDR2 is YFSETQ in the germline V gene. The CDR3 is made up of 14 amino acids. V was clipped by 1 base and J by 0 bases, with 4 bases between them. DNA of the CDR3: TGCGCCAGCAGCTTGACATCGAACACCGGGGAGCTGTTTTTT. This encodes CASSLTSNTGELFF. The full variable domain, its missing parts supplied by reference TRBV5-1 and TRBJ2-2, is KAGVTQTPRYLIKTRGQQVTLSCSPISGHRSVSWYQQTPGQGLQFLFEYFSETQRNKGNFPGRFSGRQFSNSRSEMNVSTLELGDSALYLCASSLTSNTGELFFGEGSRLTVL.